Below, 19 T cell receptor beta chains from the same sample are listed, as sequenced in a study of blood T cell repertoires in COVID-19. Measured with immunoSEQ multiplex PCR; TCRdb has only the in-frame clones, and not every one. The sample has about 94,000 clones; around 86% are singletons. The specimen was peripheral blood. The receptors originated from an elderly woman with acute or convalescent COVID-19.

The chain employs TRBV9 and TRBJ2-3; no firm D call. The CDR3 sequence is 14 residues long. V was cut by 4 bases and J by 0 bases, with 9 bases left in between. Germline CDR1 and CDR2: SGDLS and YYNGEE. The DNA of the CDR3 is TGTGCCAGCAGCCCCCTCTCTAGCACAGATACGCAGTATTTT. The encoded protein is CASSPLSSTDTQYF.

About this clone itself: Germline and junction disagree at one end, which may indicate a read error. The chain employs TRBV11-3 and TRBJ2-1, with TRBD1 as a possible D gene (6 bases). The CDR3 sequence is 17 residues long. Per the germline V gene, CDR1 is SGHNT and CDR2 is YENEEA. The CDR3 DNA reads TGTGCCAGCAGCATAGAACAGGGACGAAGCTCCTACAATGAGCAGTTCTTC. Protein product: CASSIEQGRSSYNEQFF.

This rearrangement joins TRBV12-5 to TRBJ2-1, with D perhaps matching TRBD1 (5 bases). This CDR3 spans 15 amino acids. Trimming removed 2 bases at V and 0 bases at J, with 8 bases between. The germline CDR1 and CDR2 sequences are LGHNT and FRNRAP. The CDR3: CASGLIGDSYNEQFF. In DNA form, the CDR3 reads TGTGCTAGTGGTTTGATAGGGGACTCCTACAATGAGCAGTTCTTC.

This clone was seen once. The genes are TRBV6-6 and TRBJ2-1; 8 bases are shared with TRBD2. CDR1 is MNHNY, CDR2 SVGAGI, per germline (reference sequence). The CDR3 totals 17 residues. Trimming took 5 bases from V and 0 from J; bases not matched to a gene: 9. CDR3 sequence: CASSPPGLEGSYNEQFF. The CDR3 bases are TGTGCCAGCAGTCCGCCGGGACTAGAAGGCTCCTACAATGAGCAGTTCTTC.

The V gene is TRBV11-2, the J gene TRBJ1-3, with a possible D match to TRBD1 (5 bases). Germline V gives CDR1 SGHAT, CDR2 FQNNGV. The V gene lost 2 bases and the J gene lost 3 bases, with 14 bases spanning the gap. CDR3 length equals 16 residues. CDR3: CASSLPVGGSGNTIYF. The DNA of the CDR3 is TGTGCCAGCAGCTTACCCGTCGGGGGGAGTGGAAACACCATATATTTT.

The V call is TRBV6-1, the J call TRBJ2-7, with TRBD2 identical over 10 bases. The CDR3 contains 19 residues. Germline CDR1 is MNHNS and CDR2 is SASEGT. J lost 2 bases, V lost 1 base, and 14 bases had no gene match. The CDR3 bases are TGTGCCAGCAGTGAAGTGGGGAGGGCTAGCGGGAGTTGGGCCTACGAGCAGTACTTC. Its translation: CASSEVGRASGSWAYEQYF.

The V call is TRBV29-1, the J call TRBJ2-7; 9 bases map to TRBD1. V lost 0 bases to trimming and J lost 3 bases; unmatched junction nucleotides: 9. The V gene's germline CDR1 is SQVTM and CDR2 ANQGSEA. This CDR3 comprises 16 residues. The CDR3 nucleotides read TGCAGCGTTGAAGATGGGCACAGGGGGCGTCTCTACGAGCAGTACTTC. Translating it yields CSVEDGHRGRLYEQYF.

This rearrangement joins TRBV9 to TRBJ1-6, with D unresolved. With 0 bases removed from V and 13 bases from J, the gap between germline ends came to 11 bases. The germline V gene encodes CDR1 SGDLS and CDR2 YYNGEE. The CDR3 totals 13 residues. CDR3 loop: CASSVDLFGPLHF. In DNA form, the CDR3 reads TGTGCCAGCAGCGTAGACCTCTTCGGGCCCCTCCACTTT. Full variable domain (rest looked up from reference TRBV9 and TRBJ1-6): DSGVTQTPKHLITATGQRVTLRCSPRSGDLSVYWYQQSLDQGLQFLIQYYNGEERAKGNILERFSAQQFPDLHSELNLSSLELGDSALYFCASSVDLFGPLHFGNGTRLTVT.

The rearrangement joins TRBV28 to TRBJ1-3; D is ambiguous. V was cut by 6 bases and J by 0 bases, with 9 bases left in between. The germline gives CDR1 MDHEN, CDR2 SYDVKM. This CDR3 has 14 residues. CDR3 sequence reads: CASSRIRSGNTIYF. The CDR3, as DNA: TGTGCCAGCAGCCGTATCCGCTCTGGAAACACCATATATTTT.

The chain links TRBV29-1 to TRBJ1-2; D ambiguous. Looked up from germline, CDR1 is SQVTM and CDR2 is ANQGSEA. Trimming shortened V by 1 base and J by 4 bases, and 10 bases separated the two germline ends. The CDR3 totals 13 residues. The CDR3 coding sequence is TGCAGCGTTGAAGGTGACGTAGCCTATGGCTACACCTTC. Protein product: CSVEGDVAYGYTF.

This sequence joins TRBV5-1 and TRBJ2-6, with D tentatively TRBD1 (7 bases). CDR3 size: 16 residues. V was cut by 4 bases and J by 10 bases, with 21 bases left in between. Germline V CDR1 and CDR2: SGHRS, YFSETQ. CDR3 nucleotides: TGCGCCAGCAGCCCCGTATCGCAGGGGGGTTTGAACGTCCTGACTTTC. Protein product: CASSPVSQGGLNVLTF.

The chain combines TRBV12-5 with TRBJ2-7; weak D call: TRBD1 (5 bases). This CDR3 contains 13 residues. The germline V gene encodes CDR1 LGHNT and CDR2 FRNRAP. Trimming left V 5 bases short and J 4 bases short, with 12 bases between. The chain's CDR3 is CASGVSTEYEQYF. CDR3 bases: TGTGCTAGTGGTGTGTCGACAGAGTACGAGCAGTACTTC.

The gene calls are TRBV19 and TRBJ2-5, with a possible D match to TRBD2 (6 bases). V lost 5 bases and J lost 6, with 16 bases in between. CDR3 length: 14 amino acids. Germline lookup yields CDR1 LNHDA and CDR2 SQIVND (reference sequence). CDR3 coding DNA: TGTGCCAGTAGTGGGCAGGAGGGTCGGAAGACCCAGTACTTC. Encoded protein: CASSGQEGRKTQYF.

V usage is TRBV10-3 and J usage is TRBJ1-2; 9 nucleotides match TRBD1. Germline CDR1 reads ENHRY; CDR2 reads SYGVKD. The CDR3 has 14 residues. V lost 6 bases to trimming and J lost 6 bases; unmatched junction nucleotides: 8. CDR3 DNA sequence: TGTGCCATCAGGGCACCGGGACAGGGCAATGGCTACACCTTC. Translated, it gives CAIRAPGQGNGYTF.

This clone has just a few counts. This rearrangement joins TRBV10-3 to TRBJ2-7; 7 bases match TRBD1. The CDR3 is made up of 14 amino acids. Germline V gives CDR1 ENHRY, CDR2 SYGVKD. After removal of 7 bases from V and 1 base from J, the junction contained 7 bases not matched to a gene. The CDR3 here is CAIKSTGNSYEQYF. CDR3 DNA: TGTGCCATCAAATCGACAGGGAATTCCTACGAGCAGTACTTC.

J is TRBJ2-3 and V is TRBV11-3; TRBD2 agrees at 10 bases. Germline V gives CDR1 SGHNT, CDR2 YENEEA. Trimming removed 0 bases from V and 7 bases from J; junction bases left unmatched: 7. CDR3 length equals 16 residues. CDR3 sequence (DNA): TGTGCCAGCAGCTTAGATTCTCAGCGGGAGGGGAATACGCAGTATTTT. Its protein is CASSLDSQREGNTQYF.

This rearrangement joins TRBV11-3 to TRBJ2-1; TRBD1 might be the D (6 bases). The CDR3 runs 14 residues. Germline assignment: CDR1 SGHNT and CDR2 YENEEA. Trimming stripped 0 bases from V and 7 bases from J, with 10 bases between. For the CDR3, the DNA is TGTGCCAGCAGCTTAGAAGGGGGACGAAATGAGCAGTTCTTC. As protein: CASSLEGGRNEQFF.

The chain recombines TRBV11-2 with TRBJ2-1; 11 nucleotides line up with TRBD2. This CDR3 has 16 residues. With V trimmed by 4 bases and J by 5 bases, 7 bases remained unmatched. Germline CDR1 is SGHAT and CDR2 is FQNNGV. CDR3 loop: CASSSSPGLADNEQFF. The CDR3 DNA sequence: TGTGCCAGCAGCTCCTCGCCGGGACTAGCGGACAATGAGCAGTTCTTC.

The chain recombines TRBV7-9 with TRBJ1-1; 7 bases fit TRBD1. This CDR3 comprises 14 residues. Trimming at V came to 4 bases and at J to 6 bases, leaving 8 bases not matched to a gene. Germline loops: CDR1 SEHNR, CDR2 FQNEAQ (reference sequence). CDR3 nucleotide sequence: TGTGCCAGCAGCTGGGATGCCGGGACAGCTGAAGCTTTCTTT. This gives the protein CASSWDAGTAEAFF.